Listed below are T cell receptor beta chains from one sample, sequenced in a study of cytomegalovirus exposure and HLA in healthy donors. Profiling relied on immunoSEQ multiplex PCR, and the TCRdb table lists in-frame clones only, not all of them. The sample carries about 140,000 clones, roughly 79% recorded once. Material: PBMCs. Receptor source: a woman aged 55 to 70 in good health and CMV-seropositive. CDR3s include the opening cysteine and the closing phenylalanine or tryptophan. Fields, in order: CDR3 length, V gene, clone size, D gene, J gene, CDR3 protein, CDR3 DNA. The D gene is left open where the match is weak. Size values are once, few and many counts, or a class for expanded clones, and some rows have none.

15	TRBV6-4	.	TRBD2	TRBJ2-1	CASSPTSSLYNEQFF	TGTGCCAGCAGCCCGACTAGCTCCCTCTACAATGAGCAGTTCTTC
15	TRBV7-3	.	.	TRBJ2-7	CASSLGRGRNYEQYF	TGTGCCAGCAGCTTAGGTAGGGGCAGAAATTACGAGCAGTACTTC
14	TRBV7-8	.	.	TRBJ1-1	CASSLGQGSTEAFF	TGTGCCAGCAGCTTAGGCCAGGGAAGCACTGAAGCTTTCTTT
14	TRBV15	few	.	TRBJ1-1	CATSRPGVGTEAFF	TGTGCCACCAGCAGGCCAGGGGTGGGCACTGAAGCTTTCTTT
13	TRBV30	.	.	TRBJ1-5	CAWSVAAGQPQHF	TGTGCCTGGAGTGTGGCCGCTGGTCAGCCCCAGCATTTT
13	TRBV27	.	.	TRBJ1-5	CASSFVVNQPQHF	TGTGCCAGCAGTTTCGTTGTCAATCAGCCCCAGCATTTT
15	TRBV14	few	TRBD2	TRBJ2-7	CASSLQLGLDYEQYF	TGTGCCAGCAGCCTTCAACTGGGACTAGACTACGAGCAGTACTTC
13	TRBV25-1	.	.	TRBJ2-3	CASQFGGTDTQYF	TGTGCCAGCCAATTCGGGGGCACAGATACGCAGTATTTT
15	TRBV10-3	.	TRBD2	TRBJ2-5	CAISDPSGNQETQYF	TGTGCCATCAGTGACCCTAGCGGGAACCAAGAGACCCAGTACTTC
16	TRBV19	.	.	TRBJ1-4	CASSLMEGATNEKLFF	TGTGCCAGTAGCCTAATGGAGGGTGCAACTAATGAAAAACTGTTTTTT
16	TRBV18	.	TRBD2	TRBJ2-5	CASSPLGTSGRETQYF	TGTGCCAGCTCACCACTCGGGACTAGCGGGAGAGAGACCCAGTACTTC
15	TRBV19	.	.	TRBJ2-7	CASSIAATARYEQYF	TGTGCCAGTAGTATAGCAGCGACAGCCCGCTACGAGCAGTACTTC
15	TRBV5-4	.	.	TRBJ1-3	CASSRTGPSGNTIYF	TGTGCCAGCAGTCGGACTGGACCCTCTGGAAACACCATATATTTT
15	TRBV4-3	.	TRBD1	TRBJ2-5	CASSQDRQGWKTQYF	TGCGCCAGCAGCCAAGACCGACAGGGATGGAAGACCCAGTACTTC
15	TRBV4-3	once	.	TRBJ2-3	CASSQDWLTTDTQYF	TGCGCCAGCAGCCAAGATTGGCTGACAACAGATACGCAGTATTTT
15	TRBV7-2	.	TRBD1	TRBJ2-5	CASSPWDRIVETQYF	TGTGCCAGCAGCCCTTGGGACAGGATCGTGGAGACCCAGTACTTC
15	TRBV4-1	few	TRBD2	TRBJ2-3	CASSQAGGSGYTQYF	TGCGCCAGCAGCCAAGCGGGCGGGAGTGGATATACGCAGTATTTT
15	TRBV27	.	TRBD2	TRBJ2-7	CASSLLGTSVDEQYF	TGTGCCAGCAGCCTCCTTGGGACTAGCGTTGACGAGCAGTACTTC
16	TRBV5-1	.	.	TRBJ2-4	CASSSLKRGAKNIQYF	TGCGCCAGCAGCTCGCTAAAAAGGGGCGCCAAAAACATTCAGTACTTC
17	TRBV7-3	once	TRBD2	TRBJ2-3	CASSLGPGLAGADTQYF	TGTGCCAGCAGCTTGGGACCGGGACTAGCGGGAGCAGATACGCAGTATTTT
15	TRBV19	once	.	TRBJ2-7	CATQRVAQGDYEQYF	TGTGCCACTCAAAGGGTAGCACAGGGAGACTACGAGCAGTACTTC
14	TRBV29-1	few	.	TRBJ2-1	CSGGLGGAGNEQFF	TGCAGCGGTGGACTGGGGGGAGCGGGCAATGAGCAGTTCTTC
16	TRBV18	.	TRBD1	TRBJ2-7	CASSIGAGQEGYEQYF	TGTGCCAGCTCAATCGGCGCGGGACAGGAGGGCTACGAGCAGTACTTC
15	TRBV2	.	TRBD2	TRBJ2-2	CASRPGLANTGELFF	TGTGCCAGCAGGCCGGGACTAGCGAACACCGGGGAGCTGTTTTTT
16	TRBV4-1	.	TRBD1	TRBJ2-7	CASSQDGTGRTAEQYF	TGCGCCAGCAGCCAAGATGGGACAGGCCGCACTGCCGAGCAGTACTTC
15	TRBV28	.	TRBD1	TRBJ2-2	CASSILGQGTGELFF	TGTGCCAGCAGTATATTGGGACAGGGCACCGGGGAGCTGTTTTTT
11	TRBV11-2	.	.	TRBJ2-5	CASSFGETQYF	TGTGCCAGCAGCTTCGGAGAGACCCAGTACTTC
16	TRBV5-6	.	.	TRBJ1-6	CASSPRAAGVNSPLHF	TGTGCCAGCAGCCCCCGGGCCGCAGGGGTTAATTCACCCCTCCACTTT
17	TRBV10-3	.	TRBD2	TRBJ2-7	CAISSGTSGRLLHEQYF	TGTGCCATCAGTTCCGGGACTAGCGGGAGACTACTCCACGAGCAGTACTTC
15	TRBV7-9	.	.	TRBJ1-4	CASSPRGTGGEKLFF	TGTGCCAGCAGCCCCCGGGGGACGGGAGGCGAAAAACTGTTTTTT
15	TRBV5-1	few	TRBD2	TRBJ2-6	CASSWGGTGANVLTF	TGCGCCAGCAGCTGGGGAGGGACTGGGGCCAACGTCCTGACTTTC
12	TRBV10-3	.	.	TRBJ2-1	CAIRKGGNEQFF	TGTGCCATCAGGAAAGGGGGCAATGAGCAGTTCTTC
15	TRBV27	once	.	TRBJ2-7	CASMPRFGGAYEQYF	TGTGCCAGCATGCCCCGTTTCGGGGGAGCCTACGAGCAGTACTTC
13	TRBV14	.	.	TRBJ2-2	CASRIQATGELFF	TGTGCCAGCAGGATACAGGCTACCGGGGAGCTGTTTTTT
14	TRBV29-1	.	TRBD1	TRBJ2-1	CTVSQGNLRNEQFF	TGCACAGTCTCACAGGGGAATCTACGCAATGAGCAGTTCTTC
16	TRBV19	.	TRBD1	TRBJ1-2	CASSPPDRGGDRGYTF	TGTGCCAGTAGTCCCCCGGACAGGGGAGGGGATCGTGGCTACACCTTC
15	TRBV9	.	TRBD2	TRBJ2-3	CASSVAAGAPDTQYF	TGTGCCAGCAGCGTAGCGGCGGGAGCCCCAGATACGCAGTATTTT
15	TRBV4-2	.	.	TRBJ2-3	CASSQAWGRLDTQYF	TGTGCCAGCAGCCAAGCCTGGGGCCGCCTGGATACGCAGTATTTT
13	TRBV27	.	TRBD1	TRBJ2-7	CASSGQGNYEQYF	TGTGCCAGCAGCGGACAGGGAAACTACGAGCAGTACTTC
13	TRBV27	few	.	TRBJ1-1	CASSPMEDTEAFF	TGTGCCAGCAGTCCCATGGAGGACACTGAAGCTTTCTTT
14	TRBV4-3	.	TRBD1	TRBJ2-7	CASSQGQGAYEQYF	TGCGCCAGCAGCCAGGGACAGGGGGCTTACGAGCAGTACTTC
18	TRBV4-3	.	TRBD2	TRBJ2-2	CASSQDFSGRSNTGELFF	TGCGCCAGCAGCCAAGATTTTAGCGGGAGGTCCAACACCGGGGAGCTGTTTTTT
14	TRBV19	once	.	TRBJ1-5	CASSIGQSNQPQHF	TGTGCCAGTAGTATTGGGCAGTCCAATCAGCCCCAGCATTTT
13	TRBV7-9	.	TRBD2	TRBJ2-7	CASRSGGAYEQYF	TGTGCCAGCAGGTCGGGGGGGGCCTACGAGCAGTACTTC
11	TRBV29-1	.	TRBD1	TRBJ2-4	CSAGGRDREYF	TGCAGCGCCGGGGGCCGGGACAGGGAGTACTTC
18	TRBV19	.	TRBD2	TRBJ2-1	CASSTSGRSPSSYNEQFF	TGTGCCAGTAGTACTAGCGGGAGATCACCAAGCTCCTACAATGAGCAGTTCTTC
13	TRBV10-3	few	TRBD1	TRBJ2-7	CAIGGQETYEQYF	TGTGCCATCGGTGGACAGGAAACCTACGAGCAGTACTTC
14	TRBV18	few	.	TRBJ1-2	CASSPKTGQYGYTF	TGTGCCAGCTCACCAAAAACAGGGCAGTATGGCTACACCTTC
15	TRBV28	.	.	TRBJ1-1	CASSLRGPVNTEAFF	TGTGCCAGCAGTTTAAGGGGCCCAGTGAACACTGAAGCTTTCTTT
16	TRBV9	.	TRBD2	TRBJ2-5	CASSGGGPRTGETQYF	TGTGCCAGCTCAGGCGGGGGGCCTCGGACGGGGGAGACCCAGTACTTC
15	TRBV5-1	once	TRBD2	TRBJ2-1	CASSKTSGRAYEQFF	TGCGCCAGCAGCAAGACTAGCGGGAGGGCCTATGAGCAGTTCTTC
13	TRBV25-1	.	.	TRBJ2-3	CASSHGSTDTQYF	TGTGCCAGCAGTCACGGGAGCACAGATACGCAGTATTTT
14	TRBV28	.	TRBD2	TRBJ2-4	CASSLFGGGNIQYF	TGTGCCAGCAGTTTATTCGGGGGGGGCAACATTCAGTACTTC
12	TRBV7-9	few	.	TRBJ2-3	CASSLGADTQYF	TGTGCCAGCAGCTTAGGCGCAGATACGCAGTATTTT
12	TRBV27	.	.	TRBJ1-1	CASSRGGTEAFF	TGTGCCAGCAGTAGGGGTGGAACTGAAGCTTTCTTT
14	TRBV28	.	.	TRBJ2-5	CASLRGGNQETQYF	TGTGCCAGCTTGAGGGGGGGGAACCAAGAGACCCAGTACTTC
14	TRBV19	.	TRBD1	TRBJ2-7	CASKVATGGYEQYF	TGTGCCAGTAAAGTCGCCACAGGGGGCTACGAGCAGTACTTC